This passage covers 23 T cell receptor beta chains from one sample sequenced in a study of siplizumab effects on memory and regulatory T cells. Only in-frame clones appear in the TCRdb table, and some are missing; sequencing was by immunoSEQ multiplex PCR. The sample consists of around 100,000 clones, 80% to 95% of them appearing once. The sequenced sample consisted of CD4+ T cells sorted from blood. These receptors all stem from a human donor in good health. Some clones in this sample may be carry-over from other donors' samples.

In regard to this clone: The junction and the germline gene differ at one end; a read error may be behind it. The chain is built from TRBV7-7 and TRBJ2-1; 11 nucleotides agree with TRBD2. The CDR3 totals 16 residues. Germline V lookup: CDR1 SSHAT, CDR2 FNYEAQ (reference sequence). The CDR3 DNA reads TGTGCTAGCAGCTTAGGTACTAGCGGGAGTTACAATGAGCAGTTCTTC. Translated, it gives CASSLGTSGSYNEQFF.

J is TRBJ2-7 and V is TRBV7-2; unclear D gene. Trimming shortened V by 2 bases and J by 4 bases, and 9 bases separated the two germline ends. This CDR3 region has 13 residues. CDR1 is SGHTA and CDR2 is FQGNSA in the germline V gene. Written as DNA, the CDR3 is TGTGCCAGCAGCTTAAAGTCTAGTTACGAGCAGTACTTC. Translation gives CASSLKSSYEQYF.

The V call is TRBV9, the J call TRBJ2-7; 7 positions match TRBD2. The V gene's germline CDR1 is SGDLS and CDR2 YYNGEE. The CDR3 contains 15 residues. Trimming took 4 bases from V and 2 from J; bases not matched to a gene: 9. DNA of the CDR3: TGTGCCAGCAGCTTAAGCGGGATTTCCCCCTACGAGCAGTACTTC. Its protein product is CASSLSGISPYEQYF.

The chain recombines TRBV19 with TRBJ1-3; D remains ambiguous. The CDR3 totals 14 residues. Trimming took off 6 bases at V and 0 bases at J, with 9 bases between the two ends. CDR1 is LNHDA and CDR2 is SQIVND in the germline V gene (reference sequence). The CDR3 protein is CASRYSGSGNTIYF. For the CDR3, the DNA is TGTGCCAGTAGGTACAGCGGCTCTGGAAACACCATATATTTT.

The rearrangement links TRBV27 to TRBJ2-7, with 7 bases that match TRBD1. V lost 4 bases to trimming and J lost 8 bases; unmatched junction nucleotides: 14. CDR1 and CDR2 (germline): MNHEY, SMNVEV (reference sequence). The CDR3 is 15 residues long. The CDR3 loop reads CASSSPGTVVVQQYF. The CDR3 region has the DNA TGTGCCAGCAGTTCCCCAGGGACAGTCGTAGTTCAGCAGTACTTC.

This chain uses TRBV14 with TRBJ2-2; D is unresolved. V lost 6 bases and J 4 bases, leaving 9 bases between the germline ends. CDR3 size: 13 residues. Germline V CDR1 and CDR2: SGHDN, FVKESK. This chain's CDR3 is CASSGEGTGELFF. The CDR3 bases are TGTGCCAGCAGTGGTGAAGGCACCGGGGAGCTGTTTTTT.

This clone occurred once. The rearrangement links TRBV6-1 to TRBJ2-7, with 7 bases identical to TRBD2. In germline, CDR1 is MNHNS, CDR2 SASEGT. J lost 7 bases, V lost 4 bases, and 10 bases had no gene match. CDR3 size: 14 residues. The CDR3 bases are TGTGCCAGCAGTGGCAGCAGGTGGGGGGGGGAGCAGTACTTC. This sequence encodes CASSGSRWGGEQYF.

J is TRBJ2-1 and V is TRBV19; possible D gene TRBD2, 6 bases. Trimming stripped 2 bases from V and 4 bases from J, with 12 bases between. The CDR3 is 15 residues long. Germline loops: CDR1 LNHDA, CDR2 SQIVND (reference sequence). CDR3: CASSIQGGTYNEQFF. Here the CDR3 DNA reads TGTGCCAGTAGTATACAAGGCGGGACTTACAATGAGCAGTTCTTC.

The V and J genes are TRBV28 and TRBJ2-7; 12 nucleotides align to TRBD2. V dropped 6 bases and J dropped 6; count of bases not matched to a gene: 6. This CDR3 contains 14 residues. Germline V lookup: CDR1 MDHEN, CDR2 SYDVKM. The CDR3 is CASRSGTSGREQYF. In nucleotides, the CDR3 is TGTGCCAGCAGATCCGGGACTAGCGGGCGCGAGCAGTACTTC.

The V and J genes are TRBV15 and TRBJ2-3; unclear D gene. CDR3 length: 16 amino acids. V lost 0 bases to trimming and J lost 1 base, with 11 bases between them. CDR1 LNHNV and CDR2 YYDKDF come from the germline V gene (reference sequence). The CDR3 DNA sequence: TGTGCCACCAGCAGAGATTTCAGCCCCGGCACAGATACGCAGTATTTT. Its translation is CATSRDFSPGTDTQYF.

The rearrangement uses TRBV18 and TRBJ2-2; TRBD1 might be the D (5 bases). The CDR3 runs 15 residues. V shed 5 bases and J shed 3 bases, with 13 bases lying between them. Germline CDR1 and CDR2: KGHSH and LQKENI. The chain's CDR3 is CASSSYDSYTGELFF. The CDR3 nucleotides read TGTGCCAGCTCATCGTACGACAGTTACACCGGGGAGCTGTTTTTT.

The rearrangement links TRBV6-6 to TRBJ2-2, with 7 bases lining up with TRBD2. This CDR3 is 13 amino acids long. Germline trimming cut 4 bases from V and 5 bases from J; bases unmatched to any gene: 1. In germline, CDR1 is MNHNY, CDR2 SVGAGI (reference sequence). CDR3 sequence reads: CASSSRGTGELFF. The CDR3 DNA follows: TGTGCCAGCAGTTCGCGGGGGACCGGGGAGCTGTTTTTT.

J is TRBJ2-7 and V is TRBV19, with D maybe TRBD2 (5 bases). Germline V gene lookup returns CDR1 LNHDA and CDR2 SQIVND (reference sequence). The ends were cut back, 5 bases at V and 4 bases at J, with 12 bases in the middle. This CDR3 is built from 13 residues. CDR3 nucleotides: TGTGCCAGTAGTGAGTGGACTGGTTACGAGCAGTACTTC. It codes for CASSEWTGYEQYF.

The chain joins TRBV4-2 to TRBJ2-1; D not resolved. V was trimmed by 0 bases and J by 5 bases, leaving 14 bases between them. The CDR3 is 16 amino acids. In germline, CDR1 is LGHNA, CDR2 YNFKEQ. CDR3 sequence: CASSQDLGRYNNEQFF. The CDR3, as DNA: TGTGCCAGCAGCCAAGATCTTGGGCGGTACAACAATGAGCAGTTCTTC.

This clone was observed a few times. The rearrangement joins TRBV14 to TRBJ2-1, with D possibly TRBD2 on 5 matching bases. In germline, CDR1 is SGHDN, CDR2 FVKESK. The CDR3 is made up of 15 amino acids. Trimming left V 4 bases short and J 2 bases short, with 12 bases between. In DNA, the CDR3 is TGTGCCAGCAGCCCGTTTGGAGGTACCTACAATGAGCAGTTCTTC. Amino acids: CASSPFGGTYNEQFF. Filled out from reference TRBV14 and TRBJ2-1, the complete variable domain reads EAGVTQFPSHSVIEKGQTVTLRCDPISGHDNLYWYRRVMGKEIKFLLHFVKESKQDESGMPNNRFLAERTGGTYSTLKVQPAELEDSGVYFCASSPFGGTYNEQFFGPGTRLTVL.

The V call is TRBV4-2, the J call TRBJ2-1; 7 nucleotides match TRBD2. V was clipped by 1 base and J by 5 bases; unmatched bases: 5. CDR3 size: 15 residues. Germline V gene data show CDR1 as LGHNA and CDR2 as YNFKEQ. CDR3 bases: TGTGCCAGCAGCCAAGGAGGCCTAGCGGACAATGAGCAGTTCTTC. Its translation: CASSQGGLADNEQFF.

The DNA for the CDR3 is TGTGCCACCAGCAGAGGCCGAGTTCCCTACGAGCAGTACTTC. It specifies CATSRGRVPYEQYF. The chain links TRBV15 to TRBJ2-7; no clear D. Looked up from germline, CDR1 is LNHNV and CDR2 is YYDKDF (reference sequence). The CDR3 spans 14 residues. The V end lost 1 base, the J end lost 2 bases, and 9 bases lay between the germline ends. The full variable domain, its missing parts supplied by reference TRBV15 and TRBJ2-7, is DAMVIQNPRYQVTQFGKPVTLSCSQTLNHNVMYWYQQKSSQAPKLLFHYYDKDFNNEADTPDNFQSRRPNTSFCFLDIRSPGLGDTAMYLCATSRGRVPYEQYFGPGTRLTVT.

A single count supports this clone. V and J are TRBV6-5 and TRBJ2-3; 10 positions agree with TRBD2. The ends lost 0 bases at V and 4 bases at J; junction bases unmatched: 4. CDR3 length equals 16 residues. CDR1 and CDR2 from the germline V gene are MNHEY and SVGAGI. The CDR3 DNA is TGTGCCAGCAGTTACTCGGGACTAGCGTTACCAGATACGCAGTATTTT. Translation: CASSYSGLALPDTQYF.

The chain employs TRBV5-4 and TRBJ2-7; the D is unclear. CDR3 size: 12 residues. V was shortened by 4 bases and J by 3 bases, with 8 bases between the two germline ends. Germline lookup yields CDR1 SGHNT and CDR2 YYREEE (reference sequence). This CDR3 is CASSEKNYEQYF. CDR3 nucleotides: TGTGCCAGCAGCGAGAAAAACTACGAGCAGTACTTC.

This clone was found once. This sequence joins TRBV30 and TRBJ2-7; D might be TRBD2 (7 bases). Germline-derived CDR1 and CDR2 are GTSNPN and SVGIG (reference sequence). CDR3 size: 15 residues. V lost 0 bases and J 0 bases, leaving 12 bases between the germline ends. The CDR3 sequence is CAWSVEGGGSYEQYF. The CDR3 DNA reads TGTGCCTGGAGTGTAGAGGGGGGGGGCTCCTACGAGCAGTACTTC. Using reference TRBV30 and TRBJ2-7 for the parts outside the CDR3, the full variable domain is SQTIHQWPATLVQPVGSPLSLECTVEGTSNPNLYWYRQAAGRGLQLLFYSVGIGQISSEVPQNLSASRPQDRQFILSSKKLLLSDSGFYLCAWSVEGGGSYEQYFGPGTRLTVT.

V usage is TRBV10-1 and J usage is TRBJ2-5; TRBD2 matches 8 bases. CDR3 length equals 15 residues. Germline CDR1 WNHNN, CDR2 SYGVQD (reference sequence). With V trimmed by 4 bases and J by 4 bases, 8 bases remained unmatched. CDR3 protein: CASSAGGAQGETQYF. In DNA, the CDR3 is TGCGCCAGCAGTGCGGGGGGGGCGCAGGGAGAGACCCAGTACTTC.

The chain couples TRBV6-5 to TRBJ1-1; D not certain. Germline loops: CDR1 MNHEY, CDR2 SVGAGI. The CDR3 loop spans 12 amino acids. Trimming pared 5 bases from V and 4 bases from J, leaving 8 bases between. The CDR3 bases are TGTGCCAGCAGTCCGATTGGCACTGAAGCTTTCTTT. Protein sequence: CASSPIGTEAFF.

With respect to this clone: The junction does not match germline at one end; this may be a read error. The same CDR3 can be traced to other DNA sequences in this sample. CDR3 loop: CASIRESGNTIYF. CDR3 DNA: TGCGCCAGCATCAGGGAGTCTGGAAACACCATATATTTT. The genes are TRBV2 and TRBJ1-3, with D perhaps TRBD1 (5 bases). Germline CDR1 reads SNHLY; CDR2 reads FYNNEI. The CDR3 runs 13 residues.